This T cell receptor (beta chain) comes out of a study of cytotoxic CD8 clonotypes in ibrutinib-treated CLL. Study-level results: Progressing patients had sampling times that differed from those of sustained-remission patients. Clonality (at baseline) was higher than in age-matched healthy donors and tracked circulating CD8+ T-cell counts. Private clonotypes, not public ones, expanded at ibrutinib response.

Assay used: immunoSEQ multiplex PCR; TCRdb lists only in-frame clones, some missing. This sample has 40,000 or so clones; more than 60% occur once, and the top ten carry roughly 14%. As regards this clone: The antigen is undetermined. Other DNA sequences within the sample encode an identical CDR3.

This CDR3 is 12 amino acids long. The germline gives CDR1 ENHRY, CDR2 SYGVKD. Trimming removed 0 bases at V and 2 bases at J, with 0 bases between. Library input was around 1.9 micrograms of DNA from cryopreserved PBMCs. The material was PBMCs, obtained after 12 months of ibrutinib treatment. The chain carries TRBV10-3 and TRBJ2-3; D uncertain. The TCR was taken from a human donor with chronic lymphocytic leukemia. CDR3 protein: CAISESTDTQYF. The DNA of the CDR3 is TGTGCCATCAGTGAGTCCACAGATACGCAGTATTTT.